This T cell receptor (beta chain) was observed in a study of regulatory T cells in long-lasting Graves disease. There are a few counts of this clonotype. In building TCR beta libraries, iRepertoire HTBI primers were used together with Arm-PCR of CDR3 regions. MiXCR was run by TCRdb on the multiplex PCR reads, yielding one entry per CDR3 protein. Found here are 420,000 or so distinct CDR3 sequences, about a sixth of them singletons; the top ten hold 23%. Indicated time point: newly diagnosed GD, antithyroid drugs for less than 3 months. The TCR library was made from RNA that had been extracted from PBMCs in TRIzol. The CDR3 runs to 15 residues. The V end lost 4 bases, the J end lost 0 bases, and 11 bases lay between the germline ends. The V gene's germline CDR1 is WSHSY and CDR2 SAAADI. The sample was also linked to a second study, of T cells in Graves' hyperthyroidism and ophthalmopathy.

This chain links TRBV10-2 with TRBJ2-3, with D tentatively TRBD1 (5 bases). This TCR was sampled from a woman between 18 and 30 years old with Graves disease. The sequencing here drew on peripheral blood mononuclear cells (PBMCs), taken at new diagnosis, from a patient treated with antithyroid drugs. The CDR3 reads CASSVGQLSTDTQYF. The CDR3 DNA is TGCGCCAGCAGTGTTGGACAACTGAGCACAGATACGCAGTATTTT.